This T cell receptor beta chain was documented in a study of blood T cell repertoires in COVID-19. The wider study: Acute and convalescent COVID-19 samples came from the United States, Italy and Spain. Nucleic acid was either cDNA or gDNA, and it came from T cells, B-cell-depleted T cells, or PBMCs.

Profiling relied on immunoSEQ multiplex PCR, and the TCRdb table lists in-frame clones only, not all of them. The table shows about 340,000 clones, with 75% to 90% occurring only once. Seattle's cohort entered during active infection and was followed longitudinally. The CDR3 consists of 17 residues. Per the germline V gene, CDR1 is PRHDT and CDR2 is FYEKMQ (reference sequence). Losses at the gene ends were 0 bases for V and 3 bases for J; bases not matched to a gene: 4. The sample consisted of peripheral blood. The chain is built from TRBV13 and TRBJ1-6; the match to TRBD1 covers 8 bases. This clonotype was obtained from a woman between 45 and 60 years old with COVID-19, enrolled during active disease. Written as DNA, the CDR3 is TGTGCCAGCAGCTTAGGCTCAGGGGGCAACTATAATTCACCCCTCCACTTT. The encoded protein is CASSLGSGGNYNSPLHF.